This TCR beta chain was identified in a study of T cell repertoires in cytomegalovirus infection. Background on the study: TCR beta signatures that were public indicated CMV infection and matching HLA type. General observations from the study: HLA-C-restricted, CMV-specific TCR beta clonotypes were dominant ex vivo. People with CMV and the relevant HLA were identified by cumulative public TCR beta family frequency.

This clonotype was counted a few times. Its cognate antigen is unknown. TCRdb reprocessed the reads with MiXCR, giving one entry per CDR3 protein. The profile shows approximately 170,000 distinct CDR3 sequences, 17% of them singletons. CDR1 is SGHDN and CDR2 is FVKESK in the germline V gene. V shed 6 bases and J 5 bases; nucleotides not matched to a gene: 10. The CDR3 covers 15 residues. Material for sequencing was CD8+ T cells from PBMCs. This rearrangement joins TRBV14 to TRBJ1-5; 7 bases line up with TRBD1. The receptor's source is a human donor in good health (CMV status not recorded). Some clones in this sample may be carry-over from other donors' samples. CDR3 DNA: TGTGCCAGCAGTTCTACCCGGGACAGAGATCAGCCCCAGCATTTT. Its translation: CASSSTRDRDQPQHF.